One sample yielded the 28 T cell receptor delta chains listed below, sequenced in a study of gamma-delta T cells after stem cell transplantation. TCRdb reanalyzed the RT-PCR reads using CATT. The sample carries over 2,000 delta-chain clones, 2.5% to 3.5% recorded once. The specimen was gamma-delta T cells. The receptors stem from a human donor. It is not recorded whose cells these are; they may come from a transplant donor.

This clone is labeled medium-sized (0.01 to 0.1%). The same CDR3 can be traced to other DNA sequences in this sample. The chain recombines TRDV2 with TRDJ1; 7 bases match TRDD3. In germline, CDR1 is GEAIGNYY, CDR2 EKD. The CDR3 runs to 18 residues. V was pared by 0 bases and J by 0 bases, with 12 bases of the junction left unmatched. CDR3 nucleotide sequence: TGTGCCTGTGACACCATGCCTTCGACTGGGGAAGACACCGATAAACTCATCTTT. Its translation is CACDTMPSTGEDTDKLIF.

Comment on this clone: For this DNA, TCRdb reports the protein of a much larger clone, which diverges at residue 15, most likely from a read error; the protein presented here is translated directly from the DNA. This rearrangement joins TRDV1 to TRDJ1, with D possibly TRDD3 on 6 matching bases. CDR3 length equals 17 residues. Germline V CDR1 and CDR2: TSWWSYY, QGS. CDR3 protein: CALGEPTLMGATDKPIF. The CDR3 DNA is TGTGCTCTTGGGGAACCTACGTTGATGGGGGCAACCGATAAACCCATCTTT.

This clone is medium-sized in the sample. The chain carries TRDV1 and TRDJ1, with 9 positions matching TRDD3. Germline CDR1 reads TSWWSYY; CDR2 reads QGS. This CDR3 contains 17 residues. Unmatched junction bases numbered 10, after V lost 5 bases and J lost 0 bases. The CDR3 region has the DNA TGTGCTCTTGGGACCGCTGGCTGGGGGATGAACACCGATAAACTCATCTTT. Translation gives CALGTAGWGMNTDKLIF.

Regarding this clone: With a far larger clone one base away, a read error is the likely cause. CDR3 nucleotides: TGTGCTCTTGGGGAACTATGGGAGACCTACTGGGGGGAGCCCACCGATAAACCCATCTTT. Amino acids: CALGELWETYWGEPTDKPIF. The chain couples TRDV1 to TRDJ1, with 8 bases aligning to TRDD3. The germline CDR1 and CDR2 sequences are TSWWSYY and QGS. This CDR3 region has 20 residues.

This clone turned up a few times. The chain links TRDV2 to TRDJ1; 11 nucleotides align to TRDD3. After removal of 5 bases from V and 3 bases from J, the junction contained 13 bases not matched to a gene. The CDR3 sequence is 17 residues long. The germline V gene has CDR1 GEAIGNYY and CDR2 EKD. CDR3 sequence reads: CACVSLSGGYLSDKLIF. CDR3 DNA: TGTGCCTGTGTTAGCCTATCTGGGGGATACCTTTCCGATAAACTCATCTTT.

Only a few counts were recorded for this clone. A far larger clone is one nucleotide away, so this likely arose from a read error. Other DNA sequences in the same sample also yield this CDR3. The V gene is TRDV2, the J gene TRDJ1; TRDD3 matches at 12 bases. The CDR3 has 18 amino acids. CDR1 is GEAIGNYY and CDR2 is EKD in the germline V gene. Here the CDR3 reads CACDPVQGLSGGYAELIF. CDR3 nucleotides: TGTGCCTGTGACCCCGTCCAGGGCCTTTCTGGGGGATACGCCGAACTCATCTTC.

This clone ranks as large (0.1 to 1%). The same CDR3 can be traced to other DNA sequences in this sample. The genes are TRDV2 and TRDJ1, with 12 positions matching TRDD3. Germline assignment: CDR1 GEAIGNYY and CDR2 EKD. The CDR3 is made up of 16 amino acids. V lost 4 bases and J lost 2; bases outside the gene matches: 7. The CDR3 reads CACDLLGDTPTDKLIF. The CDR3 DNA is TGTGCCTGTGATCTACTGGGGGATACTCCGACCGATAAACTCATCTTT.

This clone has only a few counts. TCRdb shows a much larger clone's protein in place of this DNA's translation, and the two differ at residue 6, likely through a read error; the protein shown is translated from the DNA. The chain uses TRDV2 and TRDJ1, with 8 bases identical to TRDD3. Germline loops: CDR1 GEAIGNYY, CDR2 EKD. The J segment lost 4 bases and the V segment lost 1 base, leaving 13 bases of the junction unmatched. The CDR3 sequence is 17 residues long. As DNA, the CDR3 is TGTGCCTGTGACACGATGGCGGGGGATAGTGTCGGCGATAAACTCATCTTT. Translation gives CACDTMAGDSVGDKLIF.

In the case of this clone: TCRdb shows a much larger clone's protein in place of this DNA's translation, and the two differ at residue 8, likely through a read error; the protein shown is translated from the DNA. The chain's CDR3 is CACDETGSSKTWDTRQMFF. CDR3 nucleotide sequence: TGTGCCTGTGACGAGACTGGGAGTTCCAAGACCTGGGACACCCGACAGATGTTTTTC. This chain connects TRDV2 to TRDJ3; D is perhaps TRDD3 (6 bases). Trimming shortened V by 3 bases and J by 2 bases, and 19 bases separated the two germline ends. This CDR3 has 19 amino acids. CDR1 and CDR2 (germline): GEAIGNYY, EKD.

Notes on this clone: The protein TCRdb gives is from a much larger clone and does not agree with this DNA's translation at residue 11, likely a read error; the protein shown here comes from the DNA. The chain combines TRDV2 with TRDJ1; 8 bases are a match to TRDD3. Looked up from germline, CDR1 is GEAIGNYY and CDR2 is EKD. V lost 3 bases and J lost 9; bases outside the gene matches: 23. The CDR3 has 18 residues. CDR3 amino acids: CACDPVQGLSEGYAELIF. The CDR3 DNA sequence: TGTGCCTGTGACCCCGTCCAGGGCCTTTCTGAGGGATACGCCGAACTCATCTTT.

This clone has just a few counts. The amino acid sequence in TCRdb belongs to a much larger clone and departs from this DNA's translation at residue 3, likely a sequencing read error; the sequence shown is translated from the DNA. V usage is TRDV2 and J usage is TRDJ1; TRDD3 is a possible D gene (6 bases). The CDR3 spans 17 residues. Germline lookup yields CDR1 GEAIGNYY and CDR2 EKD. The chain's CDR3 is CARDNLGPRREPDKLIF. CDR3 sequence (DNA): TGTGCCCGTGATAACCTGGGGCCCCGTAGGGAGCCCGATAAACTCATCTTT.

Worth noting for this clone: TCRdb's protein for this DNA is that of a much larger clone and differs from the translation at residue 15, likely a read error; the protein shown is the DNA translation. The rearrangement joins TRDV2 to TRDJ1; 7 bases are a match to TRDD3. Germline V gives CDR1 GEAIGNYY, CDR2 EKD. The CDR3 is 18 amino acids. The CDR3 nucleotides read TGTGCCTGTGACCCGGTTTCAGACAGGGATACTCGGACCGATGAACTCATCTTT. It translates to CACDPVSDRDTRTDELIF.

This clone came up a few times. The TCRdb record carries a much larger clone's protein, which differs from this DNA's translation at residue 6; a read error is the likely cause, and the protein listed here is the DNA translation. The gene calls are TRDV2 and TRDJ1; 9 nucleotides line up with TRDD3. Unmatched junction bases numbered 9, after V lost 0 bases and J lost 5 bases. This CDR3 is 16 amino acids long. CDR1 is GEAIGNYY, CDR2 EKD, per germline. Written as DNA, the CDR3 is TGTGCCTGTGACACCGTGGGGGATAGAATTAAGGATAAACTCATCTTT. This encodes CACDTVGDRIKDKLIF.

As regards this clone: A far larger clone is off by one base, so a read error is likely. This CDR3 reads CALGEFPSVRTGGYSYTDKPIF. For the CDR3, the DNA is TGTGCTCTTGGGGAATTCCCCAGCGTCCGTACTGGGGGATACTCATACACCGATAAACCCATCTTT. The chain employs TRDV1 and TRDJ1; TRDD3 matches at 12 bases. In germline, CDR1 is TSWWSYY, CDR2 QGS. The CDR3 has 22 residues.

This clone has just a few counts. This sequence may be a read error, since a much larger clone differs from it by one base. This sequence joins TRDV2 and TRDJ1; a weak D match, TRDD2 (6 bases). CDR1 GEAIGNYY and CDR2 EKD come from the germline V gene. The CDR3 has 15 residues. Trimming shortened V by 0 bases and J by 3 bases, and 13 bases separated the two germline ends. The CDR3 DNA reads TGTGCCTGTGACACCATCGTTCCTAGCGCCGATAAACTCATCTTT. Translation gives CACDTIVPSADKLIF.

Worth noting for this clone: The protein given by TCRdb reflects a much larger clone and differs at residue 14 from this DNA's translation, likely from a read error; the protein shown is the DNA's translation. J is TRDJ1 and V is TRDV2, with TRDD3 matching 11 bases. The CDR3 is 17 residues long. From germline, CDR1 is GEAIGNYY and CDR2 EKD. Here the CDR3 reads CACDTLGDTRYTDNLIF. The CDR3 DNA is TGTGCCTGTGACACTCTGGGGGATACCCGGTACACCGATAACCTCATCTTT.

The chain recombines TRDV3 with TRDJ1; the D gene is possibly TRDD3 (6 bases). The CDR3 runs 18 residues. The V gene's germline CDR1 is TVYSNPD and CDR2 GDNSRS (reference sequence). V lost 4 bases and J lost 0, with 27 bases in between. The CDR3 spells CASLRGGGHRGYTDKLIF. Here the CDR3 DNA reads TGTGCCTCCCTGCGGGGTGGGGGGCACAGGGGGTACACCGATAAACTCATCTTT.

This clone has just a few counts. A clone one base away is much larger, so this may be a read error. This CDR3 is CALGELQRITGDLVRKYTDKLIF. CDR3 in DNA: TGTGCTCTTGGGGAACTACAGAGAATAACTGGGGATTTGGTACGTAAGTACACCGATAAACTCATCTTT. The chain has TRDV1 and TRDJ1, with 7 positions matching TRDD3. The CDR3 loop spans 23 amino acids. V lost 0 bases to trimming and J lost 0 bases; unmatched junction nucleotides: 25. Germline V gene sequence: CDR1 TSWWSYY, CDR2 QGS.

This clone was found a few times. A far larger clone is one nucleotide away, so this likely arose from a read error. This chain connects TRDV2 to TRDJ3; tentatively, D is TRDD3 (6 bases). Looked up from germline, CDR1 is GEAIGNYY and CDR2 is EKD. The CDR3 extends over 18 amino acids. The CDR3 coding sequence is TGTGCCTGTGACACCGTGTCCTTTAGCTCCTGGGGCACCCGACAGATGTTTTTC. Residues: CACDTVSFSSWGTRQMFF.

The J gene is TRDJ1, the V gene TRDV2, with TRDD3 matching 8 bases. Germline V lookup: CDR1 GEAIGNYY, CDR2 EKD. The CDR3 totals 16 residues. V lost 0 bases, J lost 3 bases, and 8 bases stayed unmatched. The CDR3 nucleotides read TGTGCCTGTGACACCTTGGGGGATCGCGGGTCCGATAAACTCATCTTT. This encodes CACDTLGDRGSDKLIF.

Only a few counts were recorded for this clone. This DNA's translation differs at residue 5 from TCRdb's protein, which comes from a much larger clone; a read error is likely, and the protein shown is translated from the DNA. CDR3 sequence: CACDAVKGRYTDKLIF. CDR3 bases: TGTGCCTGTGACGCCGTTAAGGGGAGGTACACCGATAAACTCATCTTT. The V call is TRDV2, the J call TRDJ1; D perhaps matches TRDD3 (5 bases). V lost 3 bases to trimming and J lost 0 bases, with 16 bases between them. The germline V gene encodes CDR1 GEAIGNYY and CDR2 EKD. This CDR3 comprises 16 residues.

Judged by abundance, this clone is large. This likely stems from a read error, as it lies one base from a far larger clone. The genes are TRDV2 and TRDJ1; D remains unclear. The CDR3 spans 13 residues. CDR1 and CDR2 (germline): GEAIGNYY, EKD. The CDR3 here is CARDTELTDKLIF. In nucleotides, the CDR3 is TGTGCCCGTGACACCGAGCTCACCGATAAACTCATCTTT.

Points on this clone: This sequence is one base from a far larger clone and is likely a read error. V gene TRDV2 combines with J gene TRDJ3; either TRDD2 or TRDD3 may supply D (5 bases each). The CDR3 runs to 25 residues. Germline V gene data show CDR1 as GEAIGNYY and CDR2 as EKD. The CDR3 is CARDTPPTPYVSGANASWDTRQMFF. CDR3 nucleotide sequence: TGTGCCCGTGACACCCCTCCGACCCCCTACGTTTCGGGGGCTAATGCCTCCTGGGACACCCGACAGATGTTTTTC.

Turning to this clone: Since a far larger clone is one base different, this is likely a read error. Other DNA sequences in the same sample also yield this CDR3. The chain couples TRDV2 to TRDJ1, with D possibly TRDD3 on 6 matching bases. Germline loops: CDR1 GEAIGNYY, CDR2 EKD. The CDR3 is made up of 14 amino acids. The DNA of the CDR3 is TGTGCCTGTGACACGGTGGGGGGGACCGATAAACTCATTTTT. This sequence encodes CACDTVGGTDKLIF.

The CDR3 DNA reads as TGTGCCTGTGATCAACTTCCTACTCTGGGGGATACCTACACCGATAAACTCATCTTT. Its translation: CACDQLPTLGDTYTDKLIF. The chain employs TRDV2 and TRDJ1; TRDD3 agrees at 11 bases. The J segment lost 0 bases and the V segment lost 4 bases, leaving 15 bases of the junction unmatched. The length of the CDR3 is 19 residues. Germline values: CDR1 GEAIGNYY, CDR2 EKD.

Only a few counts were recorded for this clone. This is likely an artifact of a read error, given a far larger clone one base away. Other DNA sequences from this sample encode an identical CDR3 as well. The genes are TRDV2 and TRDJ1; 9 nucleotides line up with TRDD3. Germline V gene sequence: CDR1 GEAIGNYY, CDR2 EKD. This CDR3 has 19 amino acids. CDR3: CACDTMSTGGHKYTDKLIF. CDR3 DNA sequence: TGTGCCTGTGACACCATGAGTACTGGGGGACATAAGTACACCGATAAACTCATCTTC.

This clone is deemed large. This CDR3 is also generated by other DNA sequences in the sample. The J gene is TRDJ1, the V gene TRDV1; the match to TRDD3 covers 7 bases. The CDR3 totals 20 residues. The V and J ends lost 6 bases and 0 bases, in that order; junction bases with no gene match: 22. Germline loops: CDR1 TSWWSYY, CDR2 QGS. CDR3 in amino acids: CALGYPWGGYAEEYTDKLIF. DNA of the CDR3: TGTGCTCTTGGCTATCCATGGGGAGGATACGCCGAAGAGTACACCGATAAACTCATCTTT.

This clone was detected only a few times. A much larger clone differs by one base, so this may be a read error. The chain carries TRDV2 and TRDJ1; 8 positions agree with TRDD3. The CDR3 contains 21 residues. The V segment lost 0 bases and the J segment 8 bases; nucleotides outside the gene matches: 28. CDR1 and CDR2 (germline): GEAIGNYY, EKD. CDR3 sequence: CACDTVLSSQLGVWSGRKLIF. DNA for the CDR3: TGTGCCTGTGACACCGTCCTGTCCTCCCAACTGGGGGTCTGGAGTGGGAGGAAACTCATCTTT.